This T cell receptor (beta chain) was documented in a study of CD8 T cells in ankylosing spondylitis. Study-wide points: The clones that were linked to disease were reported to be significantly enriched in matched synovial fluid samples from ankylosing spondylitis patients. Blood from ankylosing spondylitis patients appeared to carry a characteristic roughly 8-variant TCR beta motif.

This clonotype was counted ten times or more. The antigen remains unidentified. V was cut by 5 bases and J by 8 bases, with 18 bases left in between. CDR1 SGHVS and CDR2 FNYEAQ come from the germline V gene. The CDR3 is 14 amino acids. Making use of molecular barcodes, quantitative 5'-RACE generated TCR beta libraries. MiXCR, applied by TCRdb to the 5' RACE reads, yields one record per CDR3 protein. Of some 840,000 distinct CDR3 sequences in the sample, 12% are singletons; the top ten hold approximately 0.51%. The sequencing input was blood, either unsorted or a sorted T cell fraction (not recorded which). V and J are TRBV7-6 and TRBJ1-2, with D unclear. The receptor was isolated from a male donor with ankylosing spondylitis. This CDR3 reads CASSLEPEVGGYTF. CDR3 DNA: TGTGCCAGCAGCCTAGAGCCAGAGGTTGGCGGCTACACCTTC.